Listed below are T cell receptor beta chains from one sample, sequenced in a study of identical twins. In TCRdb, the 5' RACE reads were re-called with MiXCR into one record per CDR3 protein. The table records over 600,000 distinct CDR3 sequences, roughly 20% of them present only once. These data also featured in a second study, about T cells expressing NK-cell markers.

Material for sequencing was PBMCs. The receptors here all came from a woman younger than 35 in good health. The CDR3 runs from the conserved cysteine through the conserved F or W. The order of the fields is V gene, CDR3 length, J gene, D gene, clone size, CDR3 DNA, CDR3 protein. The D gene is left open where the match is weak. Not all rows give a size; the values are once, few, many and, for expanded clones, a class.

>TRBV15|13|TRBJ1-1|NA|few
TGTGCCACCAGCAGGACCATTCTATCTGAAGCTTTCTTT
CATSRTILSEAFF
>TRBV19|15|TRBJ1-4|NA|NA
TGTGCCAGTAGTATTGGGGCTGCAACTAATGAAAAACTGTTTTTT
CASSIGAATNEKLFF
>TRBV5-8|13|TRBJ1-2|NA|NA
TGTGCCAGCAGCACTCGGGACCAGGAGGGCTACACCTTC
CASSTRDQEGYTF
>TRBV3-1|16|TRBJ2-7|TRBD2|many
TGTGCCAGCAGCGAGGGACTAGCGGGAGGTTACTACGAGCAGTACTTC
CASSEGLAGGYYEQYF
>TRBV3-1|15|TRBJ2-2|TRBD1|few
TGTGCCAGCAGCACTACAGGGGGCGCCACCGGGGAGCTGTTTTTT
CASSTTGGATGELFF
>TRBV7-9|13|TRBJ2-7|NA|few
TGTGCCAGCAGCTTAGGGGGGCAGGCCGAGCAGTACTTC
CASSLGGQAEQYF
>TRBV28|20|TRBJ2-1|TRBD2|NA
TGTGCCAGCAGAGGCTACGGGACTAGCGAAAATCGTCTGTCCTACAATGAGCAGTTCTTC
CASRGYGTSENRLSYNEQFF
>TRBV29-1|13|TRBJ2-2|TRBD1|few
TGCAGCGTGGACAGGGTAGACACCGGGGAGCTGTTTTTT
CSVDRVDTGELFF
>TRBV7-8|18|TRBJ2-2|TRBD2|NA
TGTGCCAGCAGCTTACCTGCTACTAGCGGGGGGAACACCGGGGAGCTGTTTTTT
CASSLPATSGGNTGELFF
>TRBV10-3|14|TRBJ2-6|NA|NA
TGTGCCATCAGGTACAGGGAGAAGGCCAACGTCCTGACTTTC
CAIRYREKANVLTF
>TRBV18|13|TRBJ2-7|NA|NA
TGTGCCAGCTCACCATTTTCTAGCTACGAGCAGTACTTC
CASSPFSSYEQYF
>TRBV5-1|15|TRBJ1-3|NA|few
TGCGCCAGCAGCTTCGAATCGGGGACTGGAAACACCATATATTTT
CASSFESGTGNTIYF
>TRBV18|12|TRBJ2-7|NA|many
TGTGCCAGCTCAAAAGACGGCTACGAGCAGTACTTC
CASSKDGYEQYF
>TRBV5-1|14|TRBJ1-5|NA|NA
TGCGCCAGCAGCTTCGGGGGGCACAATCAGCCCCAGCATTTT
CASSFGGHNQPQHF
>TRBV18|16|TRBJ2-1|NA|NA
TGTGCCAGCTCACCACGGGGCACCGGAGGCTACAATGAGCAGTTCTTC
CASSPRGTGGYNEQFF
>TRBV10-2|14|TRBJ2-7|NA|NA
TGCGCCAGCAGTGACGTTCCTCGAACGGACGAGCAGTACTTC
CASSDVPRTDEQYF
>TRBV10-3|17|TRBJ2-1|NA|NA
TGTGCCATCAGTGAGTTTACAGGGATCCTGACCTACAATGAGCAGTTCTTC
CAISEFTGILTYNEQFF
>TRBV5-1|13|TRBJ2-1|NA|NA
TGCGCCAGCAGGTACGTAGAGGCCAATGAGCAGTTCTTC
CASRYVEANEQFF